Listed here are 18 T cell receptor beta chains from one sample, sequenced in a study of technical replicates of blood from several donors. Clones were read by immunoSEQ multiplex PCR, and TCRdb kept only the in-frame ones, dropping some. The sample carries tens of thousands of clones, around 95% recorded once. Sequencing was done on a sample of T cells isolated from PBMCs. These receptors were obtained from a human donor in good health.

V is TRBV9 and J is TRBJ2-7; 13 positions match TRBD2. Germline CDR1 reads SGDLS; CDR2 reads YYNGEE. The CDR3 runs 16 residues. The ends lost 0 bases at V and 3 bases at J; junction bases unmatched: 3. The CDR3 sequence: CASSVEGTSGNYEQYF. CDR3 nucleotides: TGTGCCAGCAGCGTAGAAGGGACTAGCGGGAACTACGAGCAGTACTTC.

The chain has TRBV11-2 and TRBJ2-3; 8 bases are shared with TRBD2. The V gene end was trimmed by 5 bases and the J gene end by 5 bases; junction bases not matched to a gene: 6. This CDR3 is 14 amino acids long. Germline-derived CDR1 and CDR2 are SGHAT and FQNNGV. The CDR3 nucleotides are TGTGCCAGCAGCCGGCCAGCGGGAGTAGATACGCAGTATTTT. Its translation: CASSRPAGVDTQYF.

The J gene is TRBJ2-5, the V gene TRBV10-1; a weak D match, TRBD2 (6 bases). CDR3 length equals 15 residues. Germline CDR1 is WNHNN and CDR2 is SYGVQD (reference sequence). V was pared by 6 bases and J by 5 bases, with 19 bases between. The CDR3, as DNA: TGCGCCAGCAGGTCCCCGGGACTCCCTGGGGAGACCCAGTACTTC. This encodes CASRSPGLPGETQYF.

The CDR3 DNA sequence: TGTGCCAGCAGTGAATCGACAGGGGCGTCCTATGGCTACACCTTC. Its translation: CASSESTGASYGYTF. The chain links TRBV6-1 to TRBJ1-2; 8 bases match TRBD1. The CDR3 runs to 15 residues. V shed 2 bases, J shed 4 bases, and the junction held 6 bases outside the gene matches. The germline V gene encodes CDR1 MNHNS and CDR2 SASEGT.

V and J are TRBV10-3 and TRBJ2-7; 10 nucleotides align to TRBD2. The CDR3 runs 15 residues. J lost 4 bases, V lost 2 bases, and 5 bases had no gene match. Germline V CDR1 and CDR2: ENHRY, SYGVKD. The CDR3 here is CAISENLAGVYEQYF. The CDR3, as DNA: TGTGCCATCAGTGAGAACCTAGCGGGAGTTTACGAGCAGTACTTC.

V gene TRBV15 combines with J gene TRBJ1-1; D is unresolved. Trimming pared 1 base from V and 5 bases from J, leaving 11 bases between. Germline V lookup: CDR1 LNHNV, CDR2 YYDKDF (reference sequence). The CDR3 length is 14 residues. In DNA, the CDR3 is TGTGCCACCAGCAGAGTTTCCTCGGTGACTGAAGCTTTCTTT. Residues: CATSRVSSVTEAFF.

The chain employs TRBV30 and TRBJ1-1; unclear D gene. This CDR3 is 12 amino acids long. V lost 0 bases, J lost 7 bases, and 9 bases lay in between. Germline V gives CDR1 GTSNPN, CDR2 SVGIG (reference sequence). The CDR3 protein is CAWSVQNGEAFF. In DNA form, the CDR3 reads TGTGCCTGGAGTGTACAGAACGGTGAAGCTTTCTTT. Using reference TRBV30 and TRBJ1-1 for the parts outside the CDR3, the full variable domain is SQTIHQWPATLVQPVGSPLSLECTVEGTSNPNLYWYRQAAGRGLQLLFYSVGIGQISSEVPQNLSASRPQDRQFILSSKKLLLSDSGFYLCAWSVQNGEAFFGQGTRLTVV.

V usage is TRBV9 and J usage is TRBJ2-1; 8 nucleotides match TRBD2. The trim removed 3 bases at V and 0 bases at J, leaving 2 bases unmatched. Germline CDR1 reads SGDLS; CDR2 reads YYNGEE. The CDR3 is 15 amino acids. The CDR3 protein is CASSASGSSYNEQFF. The CDR3 nucleotides read TGTGCCAGCAGCGCCAGCGGGAGCTCCTACAATGAGCAGTTCTTC.

The gene calls are TRBV5-1 and TRBJ2-2; D may be TRBD1 (6 bases). In germline, CDR1 is SGHRS, CDR2 YFSETQ. V was cut by 5 bases and J by 6 bases, with 11 bases left in between. This CDR3 region has 13 residues. CDR3 residues: CASSPYRAGELFF. DNA of the CDR3: TGCGCCAGCAGTCCTTACAGGGCCGGGGAGCTGTTTTTT.

The J gene is TRBJ1-2, the V gene TRBV5-1; D may be TRBD1 (5 bases). Germline V lookup: CDR1 SGHRS, CDR2 YFSETQ. The CDR3 spans 17 residues. V was trimmed by 1 base and J by 8 bases, leaving 24 bases between them. The CDR3 bases are TGCGCCAGCAGCTTGTTTAAGCAGGGTGGGTATCTCTGGGGCTACACCTTC. Translating gives CASSLFKQGGYLWGYTF.

V usage is TRBV10-3 and J usage is TRBJ1-1; possibly TRBD1 for D (6 bases). This CDR3 spans 14 amino acids. Trimming shortened V by 11 bases and J by 1 base, and 17 bases separated the two germline ends. CDR1 and CDR2 from the germline V gene are ENHRY and SYGVKD. This chain's CDR3 is CAGAASQGNTEAFF. In nucleotides, the CDR3 is TGTGCCGGGGCCGCCTCACAGGGGAACACTGAAGCTTTCTTT.

V is TRBV9 and J is TRBJ2-7; D perhaps matches TRBD1 (5 bases). Germline V gene sequence: CDR1 SGDLS, CDR2 YYNGEE. The ends were cut back, 0 bases at V and 2 bases at J, with 12 bases in the middle. This CDR3 spans 15 amino acids. The CDR3, as DNA: TGTGCCAGCAGCGTAGTGTGGACAAGAACCTACGAGCAGTACTTC. Its protein is CASSVVWTRTYEQYF.

Here the CDR3 reads CASSLGTGYNEQFF. In nucleotides, the CDR3 is TGTGCCAGCAGTTTAGGGACAGGGTACAATGAGCAGTTCTTC. The J gene is TRBJ2-1, the V gene TRBV27; 9 nucleotides line up with TRBD1. Unmatched junction bases numbered 0, after V lost 2 bases and J lost 4 bases. Looked up from germline, CDR1 is MNHEY and CDR2 is SMNVEV (reference sequence). The CDR3 extends over 14 amino acids.

The rearrangement uses TRBV30 and TRBJ2-2, with 7 bases identical to TRBD1. The length of the CDR3 is 18 residues. CDR1 is GTSNPN, CDR2 SVGIG, per germline (reference sequence). J lost 2 bases, V lost 2 bases, and 14 bases had no gene match. CDR3 amino acids: CAWSSRTGSLSNTGELFF. The CDR3, as DNA: TGTGCCTGGAGTTCCAGGACAGGTTCACTAAGTAACACCGGGGAGCTGTTTTTT.

CDR3 in DNA: TGTGCCAGCGGACTCAGCGGGAGTTCAGAGACCCAGTACTTC. Its translation: CASGLSGSSETQYF. V is TRBV6-5 and J is TRBJ2-5; 8 nucleotides line up with TRBD2. V shed 8 bases and J 4 bases; nucleotides not matched to a gene: 9. This CDR3 comprises 14 residues. Per the germline V gene, CDR1 is MNHEY and CDR2 is SVGAGI.

The J gene is TRBJ2-5, the V gene TRBV29-1; 9 bases line up with TRBD2. V was clipped by 6 bases and J by 5 bases; unmatched bases: 7. CDR3 length: 13 residues. Germline lookup yields CDR1 SQVTM and CDR2 ANQGSEA. DNA for the CDR3: TGCAGCGTCATTAGCGGGAGTGGGGAGACCCAGTACTTC. It specifies CSVISGSGETQYF.

The CDR3 here is CASSLVISYEQYF. DNA for the CDR3: TGTGCCAGCAGCTTAGTAATTTCCTACGAGCAGTACTTC. The chain employs TRBV11-3 and TRBJ2-7, with D uncertain. CDR3 size: 13 residues. Trimming pared 1 base from V and 1 base from J, leaving 5 bases between. Per germline, CDR1 SGHNT and CDR2 YENEEA.

J is TRBJ2-1 and V is TRBV6-1; D call uncertain. This CDR3 comprises 11 residues. CDR1 is MNHNS and CDR2 is SASEGT in the germline V gene. The V end lost 2 bases, the J end lost 10 bases, and 6 bases lay between the germline ends. CDR3 in amino acids: CASSELTEQFF. DNA for the CDR3: TGTGCCAGCAGTGAACTGACAGAGCAGTTCTTC.